The rows below give T cell receptor beta chains drawn from one sample of a study of blood T cell repertoires in COVID-19. Using immunoSEQ multiplex PCR, the repertoire was profiled, and TCRdb retains in-frame clones only, with some absent. Counted here are roughly 280,000 clones, about 87% occurring once; the ten biggest clones make up approximately 5.3%. Sequencing used peripheral blood. These receptors all come from a woman in her fifties or sixties with COVID-19, enrolled during active disease. Each CDR3 is given with its conserved first and last residue. The D gene is left open where the match is weak. Not every row has a clone size; where given, it reads once, few, many or a size class.

V: TRBV14
D: .
size: .
J: TRBJ1-1
CDR3: CASSVARPGLSTEAFF
DNA: TGTGCCAGCAGCGTCGCCCGGCCGGGACTTAGCACTGAAGCTTTCTTT

V: TRBV14
D: .
size: .
J: TRBJ2-5
CDR3: CASSQRQGWIETQYF
DNA: TGTGCCAGCAGCCAAAGGCAGGGTTGGATTGAGACCCAGTACTTC

V: TRBV6-2/TRBV6-3
D: TRBD1
size: once
J: TRBJ2-5
CDR3: CASSYTGTGGETQYF
DNA: TGTGCCAGCAGTTACACCGGGACAGGGGGAGAGACCCAGTACTTC

V: TRBV4-2
D: .
size: few
J: TRBJ1-1
CDR3: CASSQVLGSTEAFF
DNA: TGTGCCAGCAGCCAAGTGCTAGGGAGCACTGAAGCTTTCTTT

V: TRBV10-3
D: TRBD1
size: .
J: TRBJ1-3
CDR3: CAINDPGTVESVAIYF
DNA: TGTGCCATCAATGACCCCGGGACAGTAGAGAGTGTCGCCATATATTTT

V: TRBV5-1
D: TRBD2
size: .
J: TRBJ2-3
CDR3: CASSPLGTREGQYF
DNA: TGCGCCAGCAGCCCTTTGGGGACTAGGGAGGGGCAGTATTTT

V: TRBV9
D: TRBD2
size: .
J: TRBJ2-7
CDR3: CASSAVLASEQYF
DNA: TGTGCCAGCAGCGCAGTACTAGCGTCCGAGCAGTACTTC

V: TRBV7-8
D: TRBD1
size: .
J: TRBJ1-5
CDR3: CASSLITGGSYSNQPQHF
DNA: TGTGCCAGCAGCTTAATTACAGGGGGCTCTTATAGCAATCAGCCCCAGCATTTT

V: TRBV5-1
D: .
size: .
J: TRBJ2-6
CDR3: CASSPPGGTGANVLTF
DNA: TGCGCCAGCAGCCCCCCCGGGGGTACTGGGGCCAACGTCCTGACTTTC

V: TRBV19
D: .
size: .
J: TRBJ2-1
CDR3: CASRPPGARSYNEQFF
DNA: TGTGCCAGTAGACCCCCCGGTGCCCGCTCCTACAATGAGCAGTTCTTC

V: TRBV27
D: .
size: .
J: TRBJ1-5
CDR3: CASSQGSLSNQPQHF
DNA: TGTGCCAGCAGCCAGGGGTCTTTAAGCAATCAGCCCCAGCATTTT

V: TRBV7-2
D: TRBD1
size: once
J: TRBJ1-6
CDR3: CASSLGDSRNRGSPLHF
DNA: TGTGCCAGCAGCTTAGGGGACAGCCGAAACCGGGGCTCACCCCTCCACTTT

V: TRBV11-1
D: TRBD1
size: .
J: TRBJ1-2
CDR3: CASSPGRGLYGYTF
DNA: TGTGCCAGCAGCCCGGGCAGGGGGCTCTATGGCTACACCTTC

V: TRBV27
D: .
size: .
J: TRBJ2-3
CDR3: CASTSSGSTDTQYF
DNA: TGTGCCAGCACCTCCTCGGGGTCCACAGATACGCAGTATTTT

V: TRBV28
D: TRBD2
size: .
J: TRBJ2-3
CDR3: CASSPILAGGLDTQYF
DNA: TGTGCCAGCAGTCCCATTTTAGCGGGAGGGCTGGATACGCAGTATTTT